A single T cell receptor beta chain is shown here with its context. Its specificity is unknown. Using immunoSEQ multiplex PCR, the repertoire was profiled, and TCRdb retains in-frame clones only, with some absent. The sample has about 410,000 clones; about 89% are singletons. Treatment indicated: 19 received Ad26.COV2.S at low or high dose, single or two shots; 5 received placebo; per-sample allocation not given. Vaccine and placebo recipients were sampled on day 63 after the first injection. The entry originates in a study of Ad26.COV2.S vaccination and SARS-CoV-2 variants. Background on the study: Ad26.COV2.S was injected intramuscularly once or twice, 56 days apart.

Trimming took off 5 bases at V and 2 bases at J, with 16 bases between the two ends. CDR1 and CDR2 (germline): SNHLY, FYNNEI. The CDR3 has 16 residues. Study observations and caveats: Whether participants received vaccine or placebo, their non-spike TCR breadth was similar.

The clonotype was recovered from a person aged 18-65 years who received the Ad26.COV2.S COVID-19 vaccine or a placebo. This material consisted of peripheral blood, taken in a trial of Ad26.COV2.S vaccine versus placebo. The V and J genes are TRBV2 and TRBJ1-3; no clear D gene. CDR3 coding DNA: TGTGCCAGCAGTCTTGGACTGTCAAGAACTGGAAACACCATATATTTT. Its protein is CASSLGLSRTGNTIYF. The complete variable domain, with remaining parts taken from reference TRBV2 and TRBJ1-3, reads EPEVTQTPSHQVTQMGQEVILRCVPISNHLYFYWYRQILGQKVEFLVSFYNNEISEKSEIFDDQFSVERPDGSNFTLKIRSTKLEDSAMYFCASSLGLSRTGNTIYFGEGSWLTVV.